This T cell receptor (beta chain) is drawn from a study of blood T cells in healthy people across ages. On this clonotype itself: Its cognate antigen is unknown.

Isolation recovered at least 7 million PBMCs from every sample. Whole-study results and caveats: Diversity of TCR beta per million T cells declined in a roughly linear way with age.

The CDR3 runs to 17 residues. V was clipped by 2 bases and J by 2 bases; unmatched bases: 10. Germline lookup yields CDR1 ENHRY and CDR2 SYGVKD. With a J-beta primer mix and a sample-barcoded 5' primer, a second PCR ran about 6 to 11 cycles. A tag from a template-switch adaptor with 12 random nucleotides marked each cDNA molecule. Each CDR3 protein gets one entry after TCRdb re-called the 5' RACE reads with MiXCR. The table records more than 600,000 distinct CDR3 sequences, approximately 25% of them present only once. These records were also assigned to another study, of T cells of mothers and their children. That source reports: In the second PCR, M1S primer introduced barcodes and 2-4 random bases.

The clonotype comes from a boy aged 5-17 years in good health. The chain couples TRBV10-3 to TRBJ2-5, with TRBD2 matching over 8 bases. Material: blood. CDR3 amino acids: CAISERGLAGGQETQYF. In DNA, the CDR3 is TGTGCCATCAGTGAGCGGGGACTTGCGGGGGGACAAGAGACCCAGTACTTC.